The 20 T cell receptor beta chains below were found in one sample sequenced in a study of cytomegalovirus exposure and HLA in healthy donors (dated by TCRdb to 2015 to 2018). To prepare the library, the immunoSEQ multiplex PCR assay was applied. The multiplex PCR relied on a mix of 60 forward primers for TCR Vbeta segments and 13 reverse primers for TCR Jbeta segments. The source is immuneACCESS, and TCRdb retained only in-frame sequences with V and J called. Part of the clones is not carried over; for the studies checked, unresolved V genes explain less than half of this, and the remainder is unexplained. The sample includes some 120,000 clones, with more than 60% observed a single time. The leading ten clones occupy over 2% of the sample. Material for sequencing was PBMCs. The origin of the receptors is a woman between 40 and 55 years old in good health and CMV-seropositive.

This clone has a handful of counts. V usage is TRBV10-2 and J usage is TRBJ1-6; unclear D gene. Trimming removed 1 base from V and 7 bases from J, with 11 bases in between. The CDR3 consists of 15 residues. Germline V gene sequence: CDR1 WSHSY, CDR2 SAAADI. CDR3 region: CASSELGRGNSPLHF. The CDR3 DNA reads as TGCGCCAGCAGTGAGTTGGGCAGAGGGAATTCACCCCTCCACTTT.

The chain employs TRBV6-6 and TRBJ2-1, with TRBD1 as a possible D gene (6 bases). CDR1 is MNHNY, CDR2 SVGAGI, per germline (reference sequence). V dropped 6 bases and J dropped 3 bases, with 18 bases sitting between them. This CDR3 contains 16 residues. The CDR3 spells CASRQGPGLSYNEQFF. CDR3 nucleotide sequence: TGTGCCAGCAGGCAGGGGCCGGGGCTTAGCTACAATGAGCAGTTCTTC.

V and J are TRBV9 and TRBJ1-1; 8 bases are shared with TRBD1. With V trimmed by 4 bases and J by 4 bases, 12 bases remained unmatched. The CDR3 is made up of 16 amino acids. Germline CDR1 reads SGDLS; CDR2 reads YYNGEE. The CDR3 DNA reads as TGTGCCAGCAGCCCAGAAGGACAGGGACTCTCCACTGAAGCTTTCTTT. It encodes CASSPEGQGLSTEAFF.

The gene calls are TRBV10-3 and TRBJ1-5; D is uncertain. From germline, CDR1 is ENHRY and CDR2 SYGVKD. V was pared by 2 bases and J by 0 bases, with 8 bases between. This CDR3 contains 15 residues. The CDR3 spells CAISETGDSNQPQHF. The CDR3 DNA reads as TGTGCCATCAGTGAGACCGGAGATAGCAATCAGCCCCAGCATTTT.

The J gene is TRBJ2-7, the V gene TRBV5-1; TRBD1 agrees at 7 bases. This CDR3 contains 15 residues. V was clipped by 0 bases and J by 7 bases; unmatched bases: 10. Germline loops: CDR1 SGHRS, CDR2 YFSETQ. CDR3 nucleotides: TGCGCCAGCAGCTTGGCCTCGGGACAGATTATGGAGCAGTACTTC. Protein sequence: CASSLASGQIMEQYF. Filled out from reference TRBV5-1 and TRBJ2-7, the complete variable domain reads KAGVTQTPRYLIKTRGQQVTLSCSPISGHRSVSWYQQTPGQGLQFLFEYFSETQRNKGNFPGRFSGRQFSNSRSEMNVSTLELGDSALYLCASSLASGQIMEQYFGPGTRLTVT.

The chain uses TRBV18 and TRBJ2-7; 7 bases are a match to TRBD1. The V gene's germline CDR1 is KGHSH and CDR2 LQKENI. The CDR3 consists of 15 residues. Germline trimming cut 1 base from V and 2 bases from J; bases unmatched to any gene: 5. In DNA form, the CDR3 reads TGTGCCAGCTCACCACGGGGACAGATAGCCTACGAGCAGTACTTC. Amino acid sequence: CASSPRGQIAYEQYF.

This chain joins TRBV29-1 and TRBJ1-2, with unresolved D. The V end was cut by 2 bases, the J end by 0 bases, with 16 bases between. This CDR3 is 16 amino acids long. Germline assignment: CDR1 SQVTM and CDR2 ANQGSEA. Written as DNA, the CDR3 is TGCAGCGTTGAATGGGCGGGGAACACGGCTAACTATGGCTACACCTTC. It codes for CSVEWAGNTANYGYTF.

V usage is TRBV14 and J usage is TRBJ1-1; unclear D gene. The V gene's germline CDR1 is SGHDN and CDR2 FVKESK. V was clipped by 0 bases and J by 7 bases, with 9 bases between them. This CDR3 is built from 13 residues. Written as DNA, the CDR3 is TGTGCCAGCAGCCAAGAGCGGCAAAGTGAAGCTTTCTTT. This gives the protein CASSQERQSEAFF.

CDR3 coding DNA: TGTGCCAGCAGCCAACGGGAACTAGCGGGTGCTGAGACCCAGTACTTC. Translating gives CASSQRELAGAETQYF. This chain connects TRBV4-2 to TRBJ2-5; TRBD2 matches at 9 bases. CDR1 LGHNA and CDR2 YNFKEQ come from the germline V gene. CDR3 length: 16 residues. Losses at the gene ends were 2 bases for V and 5 bases for J; bases not matched to a gene: 9.

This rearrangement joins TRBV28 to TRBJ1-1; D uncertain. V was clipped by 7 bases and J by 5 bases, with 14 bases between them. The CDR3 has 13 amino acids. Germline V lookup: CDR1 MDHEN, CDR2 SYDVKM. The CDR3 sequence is CASTLGSLTEAFF. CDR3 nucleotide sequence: TGTGCCAGCACCCTAGGGAGTTTGACTGAAGCTTTCTTT.

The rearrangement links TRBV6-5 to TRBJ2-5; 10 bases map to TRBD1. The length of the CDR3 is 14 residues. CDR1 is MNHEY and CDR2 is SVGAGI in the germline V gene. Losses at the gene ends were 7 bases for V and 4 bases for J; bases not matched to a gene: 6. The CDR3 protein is CASNPGQGRETQYF. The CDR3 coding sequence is TGTGCCAGCAACCCGGGACAGGGGAGAGAGACCCAGTACTTC.

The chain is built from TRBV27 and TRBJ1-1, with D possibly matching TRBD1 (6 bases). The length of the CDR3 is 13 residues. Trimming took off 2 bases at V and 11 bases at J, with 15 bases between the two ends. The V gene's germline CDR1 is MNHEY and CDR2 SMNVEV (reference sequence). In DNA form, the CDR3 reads TGTGCCAGCAGTTTAACGCGATCAGGGGATGCTTTCTTT. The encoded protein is CASSLTRSGDAFF.

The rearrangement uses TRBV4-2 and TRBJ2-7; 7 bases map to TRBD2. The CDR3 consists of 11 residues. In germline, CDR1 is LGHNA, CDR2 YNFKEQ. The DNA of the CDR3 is TGTGACCCTAGCGGAGCCTACGAGCAGTACTTC. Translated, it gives CDPSGAYEQYF.

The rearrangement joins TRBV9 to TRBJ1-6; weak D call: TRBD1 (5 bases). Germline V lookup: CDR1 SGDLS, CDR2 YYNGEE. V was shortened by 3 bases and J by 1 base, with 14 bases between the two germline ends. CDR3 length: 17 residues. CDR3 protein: CASSGPPTGSYNSPLHF. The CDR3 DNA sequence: TGTGCCAGCAGCGGACCCCCCACAGGTTCCTATAATTCACCCCTCCACTTT.

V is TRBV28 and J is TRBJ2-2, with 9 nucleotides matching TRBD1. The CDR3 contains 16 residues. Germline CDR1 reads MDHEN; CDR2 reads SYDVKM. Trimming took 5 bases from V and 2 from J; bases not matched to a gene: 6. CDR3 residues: CASSPSGQGNTGELFF. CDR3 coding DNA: TGTGCCAGCAGTCCCTCGGGACAGGGTAACACCGGGGAGCTGTTTTTT.

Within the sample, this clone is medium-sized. The CDR3 sequence is CASSVLQGANNEQFF. In DNA, the CDR3 is TGTGCCAGCAGCGTACTTCAGGGGGCGAACAATGAGCAGTTCTTC. The V and J genes are TRBV9 and TRBJ2-1, with 8 bases identical to TRBD1. There are 15 residues in the CDR3. Losses at the gene ends were 1 base for V and 5 bases for J; bases not matched to a gene: 5. Per the germline V gene, CDR1 is SGDLS and CDR2 is YYNGEE.

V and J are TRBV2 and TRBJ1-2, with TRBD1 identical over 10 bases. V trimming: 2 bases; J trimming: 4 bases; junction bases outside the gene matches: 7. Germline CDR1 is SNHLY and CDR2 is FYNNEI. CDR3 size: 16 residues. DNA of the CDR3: TGTGCCAGCAGTGAATTGACAGGGGGCGCGTCCTATGGCTACACCTTC. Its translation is CASSELTGGASYGYTF.

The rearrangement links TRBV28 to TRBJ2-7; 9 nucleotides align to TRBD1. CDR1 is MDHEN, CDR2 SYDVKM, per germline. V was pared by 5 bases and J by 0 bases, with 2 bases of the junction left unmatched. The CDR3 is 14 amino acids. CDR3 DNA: TGTGCCAGCAGTGAGACAGGGGGCTCCTACGAGCAGTACTTC. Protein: CASSETGGSYEQYF.

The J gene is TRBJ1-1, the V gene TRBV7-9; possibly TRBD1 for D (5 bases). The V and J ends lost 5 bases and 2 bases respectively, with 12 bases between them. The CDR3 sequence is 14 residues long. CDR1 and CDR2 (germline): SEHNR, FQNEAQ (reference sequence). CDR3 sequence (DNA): TGTGCCAGCAGCCCGACAGTTACAAACACTGAAGCTTTCTTT. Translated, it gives CASSPTVTNTEAFF.

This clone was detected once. CDR3 residues: CASSYSGGSSYEQYF. The CDR3 bases are TGTGCCAGCAGTTACTCGGGTGGGAGCTCCTACGAGCAGTACTTC. The V gene is TRBV6-5, the J gene TRBJ2-7; maybe TRBD2 (5 bases). Germline V gene lookup returns CDR1 MNHEY and CDR2 SVGAGI. Deletions cut 0 bases from V and 0 bases from J, with 9 bases between. There are 15 residues in the CDR3.